The clone carrying this T cell receptor beta chain has more than one count but fewer than ten. Its antigen is undetermined. This record comes from a study of CD8 T cells in ankylosing spondylitis. The study, taken as a whole, reports: Typical of ankylosing spondylitis blood, it appeared, was a TCR beta motif of under 10 highly homologous variants.

The V segment lost 7 bases and the J segment 2 bases; nucleotides outside the gene matches: 7. The length of the CDR3 is 14 residues. Germline V gene sequence: CDR1 MDHEN, CDR2 SYDVKM. TCRdb re-called the 5' RACE reads through MiXCR, storing one row per CDR3 protein. This table has around 220,000 distinct CDR3 sequences, around 17% appearing once. This TCR was recovered from a male donor with ankylosing spondylitis. Sequencing used blood, either unsorted or a sorted T cell fraction (not recorded which). The V and J genes are TRBV28 and TRBJ2-7; TRBD1 agrees at 8 bases. Written as DNA, the CDR3 is TGTGCCAGCACCCGGACAGGGTTCCCCTACGAGCAGTACTTC. It is translated as CASTRTGFPYEQYF.